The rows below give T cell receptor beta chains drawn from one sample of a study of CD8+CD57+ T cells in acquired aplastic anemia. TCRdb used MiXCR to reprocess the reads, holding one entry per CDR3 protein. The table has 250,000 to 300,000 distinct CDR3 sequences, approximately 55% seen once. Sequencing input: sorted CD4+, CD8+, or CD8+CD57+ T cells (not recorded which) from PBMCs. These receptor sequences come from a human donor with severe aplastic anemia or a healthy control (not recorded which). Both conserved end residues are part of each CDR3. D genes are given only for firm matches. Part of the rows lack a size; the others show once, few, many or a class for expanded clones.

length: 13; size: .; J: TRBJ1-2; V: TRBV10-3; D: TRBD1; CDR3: CATKQGEGNGHTF; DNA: TGTGCCACCAAACAGGGGGAAGGGAATGGTCACACCTTC
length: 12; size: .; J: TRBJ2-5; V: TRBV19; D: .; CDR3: CASSHEEETQYF; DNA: TGTGCCAGTAGTCATGAGGAGGAGACCCAGTACTTC
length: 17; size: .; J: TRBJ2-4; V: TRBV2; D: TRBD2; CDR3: CASSQGLAGGPGNIQYF; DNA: TGTGCCAGCAGCCAAGGACTAGCGGGGGGGCCGGGAAACATTCAGTACTTC
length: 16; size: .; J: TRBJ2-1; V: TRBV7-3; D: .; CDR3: CASSLLVGQGLNEQFF; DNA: TGTGCCAGCAGCTTATTGGTGGGTCAAGGGCTCAATGAGCAGTTCTTC
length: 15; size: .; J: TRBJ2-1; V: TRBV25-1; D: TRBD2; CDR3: CASSFTGLAGVEQFF; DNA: TGTGCCAGCAGCTTCACGGGACTAGCGGGAGTAGAGCAGTTCTTC
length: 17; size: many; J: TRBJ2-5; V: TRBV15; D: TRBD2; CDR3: CATSRAAGGGQKETQYF; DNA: TGTGCCACCAGCAGAGCCGCGGGGGGGGGGCAGAAAGAGACCCAGTACTTC
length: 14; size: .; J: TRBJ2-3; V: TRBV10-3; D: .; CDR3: CAISQTSSTDTQYF; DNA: TGTGCCATCAGCCAGACTAGTAGTACAGATACGCAGTATTTT
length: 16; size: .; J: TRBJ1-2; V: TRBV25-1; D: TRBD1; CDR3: CASSASTGWANYGYTF; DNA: TGTGCCAGCAGTGCGTCGACAGGGTGGGCAAACTATGGCTACACCTTC
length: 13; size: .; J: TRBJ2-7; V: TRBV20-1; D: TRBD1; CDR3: CSADPRTGDEQYF; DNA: TGCAGTGCTGACCCCAGAACAGGGGACGAGCAGTACTTC
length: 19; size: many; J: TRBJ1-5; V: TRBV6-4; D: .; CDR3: CASSDSRRTVSRGNQPQHF; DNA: TGTGCCAGCAGTGACTCGAGACGGACAGTTAGCAGGGGCAATCAGCCCCAGCATTTT
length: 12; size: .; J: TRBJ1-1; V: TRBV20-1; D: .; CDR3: CSARGVGTEAFF; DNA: TGCAGTGCTAGGGGCGTGGGGACTGAAGCTTTCTTT
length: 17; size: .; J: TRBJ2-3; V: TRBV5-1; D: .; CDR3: CASSLGLQAVSTDTQYF; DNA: TGCGCCAGCAGCTTGGGCCTCCAGGCTGTGAGCACAGATACGCAGTATTTT
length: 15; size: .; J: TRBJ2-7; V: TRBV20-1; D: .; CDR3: CSASGGGSDGYEQYF; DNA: TGCAGTGCTAGCGGAGGGGGTTCCGATGGCTACGAGCAGTACTTC
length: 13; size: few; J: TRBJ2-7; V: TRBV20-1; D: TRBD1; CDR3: CSARGTASYEQYF; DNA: TGCAGTGCTAGGGGGACAGCCTCCTACGAGCAGTACTTC
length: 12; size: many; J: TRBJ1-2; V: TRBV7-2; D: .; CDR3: CASSSYGDFYTF; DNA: TGTGCCAGCAGCTCCTACGGGGATTTCTACACCTTC
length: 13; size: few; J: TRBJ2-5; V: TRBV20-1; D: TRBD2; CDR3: CSAKGSGRETQYF; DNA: TGCAGTGCGAAGGGTAGCGGGAGAGAGACCCAGTACTTC
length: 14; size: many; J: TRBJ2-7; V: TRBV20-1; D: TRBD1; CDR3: CSATKDREFSEQYF; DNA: TGCAGTGCTACCAAAGACAGGGAATTTTCGGAGCAGTACTTC
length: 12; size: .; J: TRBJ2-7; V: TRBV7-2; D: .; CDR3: CASSLDQFEQYF; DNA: TGTGCCAGCAGCTTGGACCAATTCGAGCAGTACTTC
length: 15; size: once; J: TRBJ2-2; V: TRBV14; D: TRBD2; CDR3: CASRQAGGTTGELFF; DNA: TGTGCCAGCCGTCAAGCGGGGGGGACCACCGGGGAGCTGTTTTTT
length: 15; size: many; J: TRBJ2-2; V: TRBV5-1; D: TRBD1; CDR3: CASSPTGAGTGELFF; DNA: TGCGCCAGCAGCCCTACAGGGGCCGGCACCGGGGAGCTGTTTTTT
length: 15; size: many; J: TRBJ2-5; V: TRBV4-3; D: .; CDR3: CASSQDAGLRETQYF; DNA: TGCGCCAGCAGCCAAGATGCAGGGTTGAGGGAGACCCAGTACTTC
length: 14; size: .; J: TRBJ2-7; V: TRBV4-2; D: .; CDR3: CASSRASTPYEQYF; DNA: TGTGCCAGCAGCCGCGCCTCCACCCCCTACGAGCAGTACTTC
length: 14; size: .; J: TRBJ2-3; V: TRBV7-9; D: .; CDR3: CASSTRPQKDTQYF; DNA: TGTGCCAGCAGCACCCGACCTCAGAAAGATACGCAGTATTTT
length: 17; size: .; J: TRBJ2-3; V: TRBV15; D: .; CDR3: CATSRDGVRGATDTQYF; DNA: TGTGCCACCAGCAGAGATGGCGTTCGGGGGGCAACAGATACGCAGTATTTT
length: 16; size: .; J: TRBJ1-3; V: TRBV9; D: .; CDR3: CASSVAYRSSGNTIYF; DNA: TGTGCCAGCAGCGTAGCTTACAGGTCCTCTGGAAACACCATATATTTT
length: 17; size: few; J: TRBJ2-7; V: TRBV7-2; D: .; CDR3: CASSLATGAFSPYEQYF; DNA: TGTGCCAGCAGCTTAGCGACAGGTGCCTTTTCTCCCTACGAGCAGTACTTC
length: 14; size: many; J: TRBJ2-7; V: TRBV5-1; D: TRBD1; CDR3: CASSLAGQGYEQYF; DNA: TGCGCCAGCAGCTTGGCAGGACAGGGCTACGAGCAGTACTTC
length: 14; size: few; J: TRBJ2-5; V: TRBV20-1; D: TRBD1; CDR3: CSARTGQSQETQYF; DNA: TGCAGTGCTAGGACGGGACAGTCTCAAGAGACCCAGTACTTC
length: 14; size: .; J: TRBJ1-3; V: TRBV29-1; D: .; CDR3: CSVQSGVSGNTIYF; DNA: TGCAGCGTTCAATCGGGGGTCTCTGGAAACACCATATATTTT
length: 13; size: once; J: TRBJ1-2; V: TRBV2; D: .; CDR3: CASRGDAGYGYTF; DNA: TGTGCCAGCAGGGGAGATGCCGGCTATGGCTACACCTTC
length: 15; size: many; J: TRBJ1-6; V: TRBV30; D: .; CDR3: CAWDRTGTYNSPLHF; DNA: TGTGCCTGGGATCGAACAGGGACCTATAATTCACCCCTCCACTTT
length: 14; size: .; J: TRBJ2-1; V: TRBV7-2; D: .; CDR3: CASSLGGVTDTQFF; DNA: TGTGCCAGCAGCTTAGGGGGGGTCACAGATACGCAGTTCTTC
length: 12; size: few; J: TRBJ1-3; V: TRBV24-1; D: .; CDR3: CPPSGSGNTIYF; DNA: TGCCCCCCGTCTGGCTCTGGAAACACCATATATTTT
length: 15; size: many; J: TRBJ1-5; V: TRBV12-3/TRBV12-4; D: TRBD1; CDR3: CASRSGTGGHQPQHF; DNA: TGTGCCAGCAGGAGTGGGACAGGGGGACATCAGCCCCAGCATTTT